A selection of T cell receptor beta chains follows, all from one sample in a study of T cells in Graves' hyperthyroidism and ophthalmopathy. TCRdb reanalysed the multiplex PCR reads using MiXCR and keeps one entry per CDR3 protein. This sample has about 540,000 distinct CDR3 sequences, with just over 45% found just once. Sequences were obtained from peripheral blood or thyroid tissue (not recorded which). The receptors derive from a woman aged 18-30 years with Graves' hyperthyroidism. The CDR3 runs from the conserved cysteine through the conserved F or W. The D gene is left open where the match is weak. Not all rows give a size; the values are once, few, many and, for expanded clones, a class.

v_call,j_call,d_call,cdr3_length,clone_size,cdr3_aa,cdr3_nt
TRBV9,TRBJ1-4,TRBD1,15,few,CASSLNRGRNEKLFF,TGTGCCAGCAGCCTAAACAGGGGGCGGAATGAAAAACTGTTTTTT
TRBV7-9,TRBJ2-1,-,13,-,CASSLGAPNEQFF,TGTGCCAGCAGCTTAGGGGCCCCCAATGAGCAGTTCTTC
TRBV7-2,TRBJ2-7,-,13,-,CASSPGSTHEQYF,TGTGCCAGCAGCCCCGGGTCCACCCACGAGCAGTACTTC
TRBV6-2/TRBV6-3,TRBJ1-1,-,15,few,CASSYPQGYGTEAFF,TGTGCCAGCAGTTACCCGCAGGGGTATGGCACTGAAGCTTTCTTT
TRBV7-9,TRBJ2-7,TRBD2,14,-,CASSSLAGVNEQYF,TGTGCCAGCAGCTCTCTAGCGGGAGTCAACGAGCAGTACTTC
TRBV7-8,TRBJ2-5,-,12,many,CASSFSAETQYF,TGTGCCAGCAGCTTTTCAGCAGAGACCCAGTACTTC
TRBV11-3,TRBJ1-2,-,15,-,CASSALWEGPYGYTF,TGTGCCAGCAGCGCCCTTTGGGAGGGGCCCTATGGCTACACCTTC
TRBV29-1,TRBJ1-5,-,14,many,CSVGESYSNQPQHF,TGCAGCGTGGGGGAATCCTATAGCAATCAGCCCCAGCATTTT
TRBV29-1,TRBJ1-2,-,11,-,CSQRRADGYTF,TGCAGCCAGCGCAGGGCTGATGGCTACACCTTC
TRBV6-5,TRBJ2-5,-,14,-,CASSYSSVGEAQYF,TGTGCCAGCAGTTACTCCAGCGTGGGAGAGGCCCAGTACTTC
TRBV29-1,TRBJ1-1,-,14,-,CSVEGYGALSRAFF,TGCAGCGTTGAAGGCTATGGGGCCTTAAGCCGAGCTTTCTTT
TRBV12-5,TRBJ1-6,-,17,-,CASGLVLGVSYNSPLHF,TGTGCTAGTGGTTTGGTGCTGGGGGTCTCCTATAATTCACCCCTCCACTTT
TRBV24-1,TRBJ2-2,-,15,-,CATSDGPREAGELFF,TGTGCCACCAGTGATGGGCCAAGGGAGGCCGGGGAGCTGTTTTTT
TRBV7-2,TRBJ1-1,-,14,once,CASSPPGIGTEAFF,TGTGCCAGCTCACCACCGGGGATTGGCACTGAAGCTTTCTTT